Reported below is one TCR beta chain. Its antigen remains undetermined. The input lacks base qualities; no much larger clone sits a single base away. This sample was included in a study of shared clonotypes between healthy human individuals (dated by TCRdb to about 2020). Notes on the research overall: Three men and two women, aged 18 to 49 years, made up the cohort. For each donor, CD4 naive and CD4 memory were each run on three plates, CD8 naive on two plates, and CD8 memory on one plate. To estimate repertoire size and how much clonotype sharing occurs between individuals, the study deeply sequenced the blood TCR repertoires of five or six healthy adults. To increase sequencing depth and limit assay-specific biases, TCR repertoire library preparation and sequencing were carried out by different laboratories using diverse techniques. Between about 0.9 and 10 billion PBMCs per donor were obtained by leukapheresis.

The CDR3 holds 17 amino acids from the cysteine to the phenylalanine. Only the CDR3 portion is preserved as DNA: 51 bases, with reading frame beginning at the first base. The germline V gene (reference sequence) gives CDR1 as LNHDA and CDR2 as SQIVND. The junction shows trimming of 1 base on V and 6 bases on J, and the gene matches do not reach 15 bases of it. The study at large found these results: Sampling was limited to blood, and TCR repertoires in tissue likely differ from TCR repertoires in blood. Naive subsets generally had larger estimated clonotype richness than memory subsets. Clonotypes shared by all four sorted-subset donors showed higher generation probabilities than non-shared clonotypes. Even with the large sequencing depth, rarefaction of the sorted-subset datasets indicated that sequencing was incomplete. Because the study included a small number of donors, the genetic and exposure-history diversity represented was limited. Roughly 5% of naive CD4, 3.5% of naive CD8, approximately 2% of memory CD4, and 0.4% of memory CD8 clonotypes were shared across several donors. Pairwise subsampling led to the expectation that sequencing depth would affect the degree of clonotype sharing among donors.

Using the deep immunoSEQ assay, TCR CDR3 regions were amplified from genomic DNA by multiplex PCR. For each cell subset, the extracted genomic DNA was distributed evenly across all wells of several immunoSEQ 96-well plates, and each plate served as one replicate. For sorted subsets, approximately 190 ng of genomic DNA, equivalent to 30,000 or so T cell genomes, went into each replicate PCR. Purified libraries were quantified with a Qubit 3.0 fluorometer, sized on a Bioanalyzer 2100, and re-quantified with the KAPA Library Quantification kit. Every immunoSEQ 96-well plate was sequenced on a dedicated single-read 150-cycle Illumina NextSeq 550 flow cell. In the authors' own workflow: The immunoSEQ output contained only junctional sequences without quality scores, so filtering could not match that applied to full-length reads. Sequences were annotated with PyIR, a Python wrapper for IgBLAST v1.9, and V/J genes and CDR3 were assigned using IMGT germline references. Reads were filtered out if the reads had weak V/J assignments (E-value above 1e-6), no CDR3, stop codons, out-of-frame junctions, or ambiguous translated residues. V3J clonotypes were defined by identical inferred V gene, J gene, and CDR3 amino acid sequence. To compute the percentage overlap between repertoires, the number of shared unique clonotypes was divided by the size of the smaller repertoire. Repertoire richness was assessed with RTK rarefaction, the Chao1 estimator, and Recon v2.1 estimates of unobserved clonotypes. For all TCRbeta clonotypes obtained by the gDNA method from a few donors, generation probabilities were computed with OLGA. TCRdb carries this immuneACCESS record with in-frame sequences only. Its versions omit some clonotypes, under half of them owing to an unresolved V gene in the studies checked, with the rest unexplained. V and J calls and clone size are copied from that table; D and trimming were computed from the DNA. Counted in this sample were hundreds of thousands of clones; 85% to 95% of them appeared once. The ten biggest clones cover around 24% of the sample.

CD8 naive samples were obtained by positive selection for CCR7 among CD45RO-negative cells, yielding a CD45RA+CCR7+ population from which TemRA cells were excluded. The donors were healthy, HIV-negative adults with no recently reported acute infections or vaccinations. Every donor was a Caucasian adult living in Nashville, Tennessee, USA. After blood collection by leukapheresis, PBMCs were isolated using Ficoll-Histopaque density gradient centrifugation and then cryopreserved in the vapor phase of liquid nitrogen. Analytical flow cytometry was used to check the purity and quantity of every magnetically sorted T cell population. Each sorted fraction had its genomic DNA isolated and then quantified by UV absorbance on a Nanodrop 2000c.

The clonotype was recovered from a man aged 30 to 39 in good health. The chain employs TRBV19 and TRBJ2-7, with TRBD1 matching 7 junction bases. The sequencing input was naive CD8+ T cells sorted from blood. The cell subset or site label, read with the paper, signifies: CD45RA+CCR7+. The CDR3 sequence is CASSIGAAGTADPEQYF. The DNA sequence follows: TGTGCCAGTAGTATAGGGGCCGCCGGGACAGCCGACCCCGAGCAGTACTTC.